This T cell receptor beta chain is from a study of blood T cell repertoires in COVID-19. The method was immunoSEQ multiplex PCR; TCRdb's version includes in-frame clones alone and lacks a portion of them. The sample comprises approximately 210,000 clones, 70% to 90% of which are singletons, and roughly 4.3% rests with the top ten. Sequenced: PBMCs or T cells enriched from blood (not recorded which). The clonotype comes from a man aged 30 to 45 with acute COVID-19.

CDR3 sequence reads: CASSLQGSSYNEQFF. The CDR3 coding sequence is TGTGCCAGCAGCCTACAGGGGAGCTCCTACAATGAGCAGTTCTTC. The gene calls are TRBV7-3 and TRBJ2-1; 7 bases map to TRBD1. V shed 5 bases and J 0 bases; nucleotides not matched to a gene: 4. Per germline, CDR1 SGHTA and CDR2 FQGTGA. This CDR3 comprises 15 residues.